A single sample is the source of the 9 T cell receptor beta chains below, sequenced in a study of blood T cell repertoires in COVID-19. The assay was immunoSEQ multiplex PCR, and TCRdb's table has in-frame clones only and misses some. There are 55,000 to 65,000 clones in the sample; 79% occur only once, and under 4% lies in the top ten. The sample was peripheral blood. These receptor sequences come from a man aged 55 to 70 with acute or convalescent COVID-19.

The genes are TRBV5-1 and TRBJ2-3; D perhaps matches TRBD2 (5 bases). This CDR3 has 14 residues. The ends were cut back, 4 bases at V and 1 base at J, with 10 bases in the middle. Germline V gives CDR1 SGHRS, CDR2 YFSETQ. The CDR3 DNA reads as TGCGCCAGCAGCCCTACGCGGGGCACAGATACGCAGTATTTT. It translates to CASSPTRGTDTQYF.

This clone turned up a few times. The rearrangement uses TRBV5-5 and TRBJ2-2; TRBD2 might be the D (5 bases). The CDR3 sequence is 15 residues long. Trimming took off 6 bases at V and 3 bases at J, with 15 bases between the two ends. CDR1 SGHKS and CDR2 YYEKEE come from the germline V gene (reference sequence). The CDR3 DNA follows: TGTGCCAGCACTCCCGGGCCCGGGGACACCGGGGAGCTGTTTTTT. It yields the protein CASTPGPGDTGELFF.

The V call is TRBV24-1, the J call TRBJ2-1, with TRBD1 matching 7 bases. This CDR3 contains 17 residues. Unmatched junction bases numbered 11, after V lost 4 bases and J lost 3 bases. CDR1 and CDR2 (germline): KGHDR, SFDVKD. CDR3 region: CATSDSTGLGIYNEQFF. The CDR3 bases are TGTGCCACCAGTGACTCGACAGGGTTAGGGATCTACAATGAGCAGTTCTTC.

The genes are TRBV7-9 and TRBJ1-2, with D uncertain. V lost 5 bases, J lost 5 bases, and 15 bases lay in between. The CDR3 totals 14 residues. Germline CDR1 SEHNR, CDR2 FQNEAQ (reference sequence). This chain's CDR3 is CASSHPWGVYGYTF. Written as DNA, the CDR3 is TGTGCCAGCAGCCATCCGTGGGGAGTTTATGGCTACACCTTC.

The chain has TRBV19 and TRBJ2-1; 7 nucleotides align to TRBD2. Germline CDR1 LNHDA, CDR2 SQIVND (reference sequence). Losses at the gene ends were 6 bases for V and 8 bases for J; bases not matched to a gene: 7. The CDR3 spans 13 residues. The DNA of the CDR3 is TGTGCCAGTAGGGTGGGGGGGAGAGATGAGCAGTTCTTC. It translates to CASRVGGRDEQFF.

V usage is TRBV7-9 and J usage is TRBJ2-3, with 10 bases identical to TRBD2. The CDR3 has 14 amino acids. With V trimmed by 2 bases and J by 13 bases, 9 bases remained unmatched. Germline V gene data show CDR1 as SEHNR and CDR2 as FQNEAQ (reference sequence). CDR3 in amino acids: CASSLRASGGREYF. DNA of the CDR3: TGTGCCAGCAGCTTAAGGGCTAGCGGGGGCCGGGAGTATTTT.

This clone was seen once. The chain uses TRBV9 and TRBJ1-2; the D is unclear. The CDR3 length is 13 residues. CDR1 SGDLS and CDR2 YYNGEE come from the germline V gene. V shed 3 bases and J shed 5 bases, with 11 bases lying between them. In DNA form, the CDR3 reads TGTGCCAGCAGCGGGGCAACGCTATATGGCTACACCTTC. Residues: CASSGATLYGYTF.

As DNA, the CDR3 is TGTGCCAGCAGCAGAAGGGGGGGGCCCACAGATACGCAGTATTTT. This sequence encodes CASSRRGGPTDTQYF. The chain links TRBV28 to TRBJ2-3, with a possible D match to TRBD2 (7 bases). The V gene's germline CDR1 is MDHEN and CDR2 SYDVKM. V lost 6 bases and J lost 2, with 15 bases in between. The length of the CDR3 is 15 residues. The full variable domain, with the rest looked up from reference TRBV28 and TRBJ2-3, is DVKVTQSSRYLVKRTGEKVFLECVQDMDHENMFWYRQDPGLGLRLIYFSYDVKMKEKGDIPEGYSVSREKKERFSLILESASTNQTSMYLCASSRRGGPTDTQYFGPGTRLTVL.

V is TRBV2 and J is TRBJ1-5; D is possibly TRBD1 (6 bases). Germline lookup yields CDR1 SNHLY and CDR2 FYNNEI. CDR3 length: 14 residues. V was pared by 4 bases and J by 2 bases, with 9 bases between. This chain's CDR3 is CASSGTGRNQPQHF. In DNA form, the CDR3 reads TGTGCCAGCAGTGGCACAGGGCGCAATCAGCCCCAGCATTTT.